These T cell receptor beta chains were read from a single sample in a study of blood T cell repertoires in COVID-19. The table came from immunoSEQ multiplex PCR; TCRdb's copy has only in-frame clones and leaves some out. The table shows roughly 150,000 clones, with approximately 86% occurring only once. Sequencing used peripheral blood. These receptors were obtained from an elderly woman with COVID-19, enrolled during active disease. CDR3s include the opening cysteine and the closing phenylalanine or tryptophan. The order of the fields is V gene, J gene, D gene, CDR3 protein, CDR3 DNA. A D gene is named only where the DNA matches it firmly.

V: TRBV18; J: TRBJ1-2; D: NA; CDR3: CASSPGGYANYGYTF; DNA: TGTGCCAGCTCACCAGGGGGCTACGCTAACTATGGCTACACCTTC
V: TRBV6-6; J: TRBJ2-3; D: TRBD1; CDR3: CASSTGTVTDTQYF; DNA: TGTGCCAGCAGTACCGGGACAGTCACAGATACGCAGTATTTT
V: TRBV2; J: TRBJ2-5; D: NA; CDR3: CASTAQETQYF; DNA: TGTGCCAGCACCGCCCAGGAGACCCAGTACTTC
V: TRBV18; J: TRBJ1-3; D: NA; CDR3: CASSRIIQGLSGNTIYF; DNA: TGTGCCAGCTCACGCATTATTCAGGGCCTCTCTGGAAACACCATATATTTT
V: TRBV3-1/TRBV3-2; J: TRBJ1-6; D: TRBD1; CDR3: CASSRQGGNSPLHF; DNA: TGTGCCAGTAGCCGACAGGGCGGTAATTCACCCCTCCACTTT
V: TRBV9; J: TRBJ1-1; D: NA; CDR3: CASSPGAQGEAFF; DNA: TGTGCCAGCAGCCCTGGGGCCCAAGGAGAAGCTTTCTTT
V: TRBV6-5; J: TRBJ1-2; D: NA; CDR3: CASMTWDTRDYGYTF; DNA: TGTGCCAGCATGACCTGGGACACTCGGGACTATGGCTACACCTTC
V: TRBV28; J: TRBJ1-2; D: NA; CDR3: CASSPPRSGYTF; DNA: TGTGCCAGCAGCCCCCCCCGGAGCGGCTACACCTTC
V: TRBV12-3/TRBV12-4; J: TRBJ2-7; D: NA; CDR3: CASSLALAYEQYF; DNA: TGTGCCAGCAGTTTAGCGCTAGCCTACGAGCAGTACTTC
V: TRBV6-5; J: TRBJ1-4; D: TRBD1; CDR3: CASTWGQLNEKLFF; DNA: TGTGCCAGCACCTGGGGACAGCTTAATGAAAAACTGTTTTTT